Sequencing of this TCR beta chain was carried out in a study of blood T cell repertoires in COVID-19. Study background: The United States, Italy and Spain provided the acute and convalescent COVID-19 samples. PBMCs, B-cell-depleted T cells, or T cells were the source of the cDNA or gDNA that made up the material.

Looked up from germline, CDR1 is WSHSY and CDR2 is SAAADI. V lost 3 bases and J 0 bases, leaving 11 bases between the germline ends. The CDR3 consists of 15 residues. Participants' reported clinical history set cohort assignment. Original methodology: Amplification with reference gene primers provided the estimates of nucleated cell counts. Here immunoSEQ multiplex PCR was the method, and the copy in TCRdb shows in-frame clones only, minus some. D and trimming come from the DNA, and the V and J calls and clone size come from that table. The sample yields about 200,000 clones, 86% seen once. The chain uses TRBV10-2 and TRBJ1-1, with D perhaps TRBD1 (5 bases). The material sequenced was PBMCs or T cells enriched from blood (not recorded which). This clonotype was sampled from a woman between 40 and 55 years old with acute COVID-19. The CDR3 region is CASSEGRGMNTEAFF. The CDR3 nucleotides are TGCGCCAGCAGTGAAGGGAGGGGTATGAACACTGAAGCTTTCTTT.